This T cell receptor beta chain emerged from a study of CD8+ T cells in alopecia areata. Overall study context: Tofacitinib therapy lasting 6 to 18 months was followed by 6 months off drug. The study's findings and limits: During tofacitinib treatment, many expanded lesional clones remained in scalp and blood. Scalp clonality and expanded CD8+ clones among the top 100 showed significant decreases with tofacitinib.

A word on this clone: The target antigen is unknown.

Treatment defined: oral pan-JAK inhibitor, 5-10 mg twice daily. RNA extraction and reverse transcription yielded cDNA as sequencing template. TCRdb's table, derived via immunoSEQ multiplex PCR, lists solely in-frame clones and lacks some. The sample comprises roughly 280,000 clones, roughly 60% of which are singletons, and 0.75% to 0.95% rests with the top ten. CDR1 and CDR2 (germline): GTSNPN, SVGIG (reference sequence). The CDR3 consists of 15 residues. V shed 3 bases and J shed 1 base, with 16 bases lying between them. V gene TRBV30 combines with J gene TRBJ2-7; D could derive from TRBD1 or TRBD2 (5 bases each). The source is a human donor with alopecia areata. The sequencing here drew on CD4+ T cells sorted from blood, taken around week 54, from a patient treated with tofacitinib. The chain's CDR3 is CAWRSLGENSYEQYF. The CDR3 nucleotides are TGTGCCTGGAGAAGTTTGGGGGAGAATTCCTACGAGCAGTACTTC.